Following are 29 T cell receptor beta chains from one sample sequenced in a study of cytomegalovirus exposure and HLA in healthy donors. A multiplex PCR was run with 60 Vbeta primers and 13 Jbeta primers. Only in-frame clones appear in the TCRdb table, and some are missing; sequencing was by immunoSEQ multiplex PCR. The table includes under 200,000 clones, around 81% detected once. Sequencing input: PBMCs. All receptors come from a woman under 40 in good health and CMV-seropositive.

The chain links TRBV5-1 to TRBJ2-1; 11 bases fit TRBD1. This CDR3 spans 16 amino acids. CDR1 is SGHRS and CDR2 is YFSETQ in the germline V gene. The V segment lost 0 bases and the J segment 6 bases; nucleotides outside the gene matches: 5. The CDR3 loop reads CASSLDGQGALNEQFF. The CDR3 DNA follows: TGCGCCAGCAGCTTGGATGGACAGGGGGCTCTCAATGAGCAGTTCTTC.

This sequence joins TRBV5-6 and TRBJ2-4; tentative D call: TRBD1 (6 bases). Germline V lookup: CDR1 SGHDT, CDR2 YYEEEE. V was clipped by 6 bases and J by 11 bases, with 18 bases between them. The length of the CDR3 is 13 residues. The CDR3, as DNA: TGTGCCAGCAACGAGTACACAGGGTTTGTTCAGTACTTC. It codes for CASNEYTGFVQYF.

The genes are TRBV19 and TRBJ2-1, with 7 bases fitting TRBD2. V dropped 0 bases and J dropped 7; count of bases not matched to a gene: 6. The V gene's germline CDR1 is LNHDA and CDR2 SQIVND (reference sequence). The CDR3 has 15 amino acids. The CDR3 DNA reads TGTGCCAGTAGTATAGACCGGCGGGAGCGAAATGAGCAGTTCTTC. Translation gives CASSIDRRERNEQFF.

This chain uses TRBV12-5 with TRBJ2-7, with TRBD1 identical over 11 bases. The germline CDR1 and CDR2 sequences are LGHNT and FRNRAP. V trimming: 7 bases; J trimming: 3 bases; junction bases outside the gene matches: 11. The CDR3 is 16 amino acids. In nucleotides, the CDR3 is TGTGCTAGTGTCGAGGACTGGGACAGGGGGGTCTACGAGCAGTACTTC. Translated: CASVEDWDRGVYEQYF.

V and J are TRBV2 and TRBJ1-5; 7 nucleotides align to TRBD1. CDR1 is SNHLY and CDR2 is FYNNEI in the germline V gene. The CDR3 is 14 amino acids. After removal of 4 bases from V and 9 bases from J, the junction contained 9 bases not matched to a gene. The CDR3 region has the DNA TGTGCCAGCAGTGCAACAGGGGAGTCAATGCCCCAGCATTTT. This gives the protein CASSATGESMPQHF.

This sequence joins TRBV6-1 and TRBJ1-5; 7 bases are shared with TRBD1. CDR3 length: 15 amino acids. V gave up 6 bases and J gave up 1 base; unmatched junction bases: 6. Germline values: CDR1 MNHNS, CDR2 SASEGT. CDR3 protein: CASSQGQLSNQPQHF. CDR3 nucleotide sequence: TGTGCCAGCAGCCAGGGACAGCTAAGCAATCAGCCCCAGCATTTT.

The chain uses TRBV5-4 and TRBJ2-5, with 8 positions matching TRBD2. The J call may be incorrect, as the DNA end agrees better with TRBJ2-7. The CDR3 has 16 amino acids. CDR1 and CDR2 (germline): SGHNT, YYREEE (reference sequence). The CDR3 here is CASSLASKTGGNEQYF. CDR3 coding DNA: TGTGCCAGCAGCTTGGCCAGCAAGACGGGGGGGAACGAGCAGTACTTC.

This clone was picked up a small number of times. The rearrangement links TRBV5-1 to TRBJ1-1; 7 nucleotides match TRBD1. In germline, CDR1 is SGHRS, CDR2 YFSETQ. Unmatched junction bases numbered 7, after V lost 4 bases and J lost 7 bases. CDR3 length: 13 residues. CDR3 sequence reads: CASSRTGVHEAFF. The DNA of the CDR3 is TGCGCCAGCAGCAGAACAGGGGTTCATGAAGCTTTCTTT.

The rearrangement links TRBV6-1 to TRBJ1-3; D is unclear. The V gene's germline CDR1 is MNHNS and CDR2 SASEGT. The CDR3 is 15 residues long. V was shortened by 2 bases and J by 6 bases, with 14 bases between the two germline ends. The CDR3 sequence: CASSELSPPINTIYF. DNA of the CDR3: TGTGCCAGCAGTGAACTGTCACCTCCTATAAACACCATATATTTT.

The V and J genes are TRBV7-2 and TRBJ2-5; D is unclear. The V gene's germline CDR1 is SGHTA and CDR2 FQGNSA. The V end was cut by 2 bases, the J end by 0 bases, with 4 bases between. The CDR3 loop spans 13 amino acids. The CDR3: CASSLSHQETQYF. CDR3 in DNA: TGTGCCAGCAGCTTATCTCACCAAGAGACCCAGTACTTC.

The chain combines TRBV28 with TRBJ1-2, with D possibly being TRBD1 (6 bases). Germline lookup yields CDR1 MDHEN and CDR2 SYDVKM. The CDR3 has 15 amino acids. Between the trimmed V and J ends, which lost 6 bases and 4 bases, there was a span of 18 bases. DNA for the CDR3: TGTGCCAGCAGAATTGGTGGGGGCGAAGGCTATGGCTACACCTTC. The encoded protein is CASRIGGGEGYGYTF.

This chain links TRBV19 with TRBJ2-3; D unresolved. V was clipped by 1 base and J by 2 bases, with 13 bases between them. Germline CDR1 is LNHDA and CDR2 is SQIVND (reference sequence). CDR3 length: 16 residues. The CDR3 bases are TGTGCCAGTAGTATAGCGGGTTCGGGTCTCACAGATACGCAGTATTTT. It is translated as CASSIAGSGLTDTQYF.

The rearrangement joins TRBV2 to TRBJ2-5; 11 bases align to TRBD2. Germline CDR1 SNHLY, CDR2 FYNNEI. CDR3 length equals 15 residues. Trimming cost V 4 bases and J 2 bases; bases outside gene matches: 3. The CDR3 DNA reads as TGTGCCAGCAGTGGGACTAGCGGGCATCAAGAGACCCAGTACTTC. Its protein is CASSGTSGHQETQYF.

CDR3 residues: CASSRGTGGGYEQYF. The CDR3 DNA reads TGCGCCAGCAGCCGAGGGACAGGGGGGGGATACGAGCAGTACTTC. This chain uses TRBV4-1 with TRBJ2-7, with 11 positions matching TRBD1. The CDR3 is 15 residues long. The trim removed 4 bases at V and 4 bases at J, leaving 6 bases unmatched. CDR1 MGHRA and CDR2 YSYEKL come from the germline V gene.

The chain carries TRBV5-1 and TRBJ1-1; D is possibly TRBD1 (6 bases). The germline V gene has CDR1 SGHRS and CDR2 YFSETQ. This CDR3 has 16 residues. V gave up 4 bases and J gave up 0 bases, with 16 bases separating them. CDR3 in amino acids: CASSPGGPYMNTEAFF. The CDR3, as DNA: TGCGCCAGCAGCCCCGGGGGGCCTTATATGAACACTGAAGCTTTCTTT.

J is TRBJ2-7 and V is TRBV10-1, with D tentatively TRBD1 (5 bases). The germline V gene has CDR1 WNHNN and CDR2 SYGVQD (reference sequence). There are 12 residues in the CDR3. V lost 2 bases to trimming and J lost 4 bases, with 6 bases between them. The CDR3 DNA follows: TGCGCCAGCAGTGAGGCAGGGTACGAGCAGTACTTC. It encodes CASSEAGYEQYF.

CDR3: CASSPGTGGETQYF. The DNA for the CDR3 is TGCGCCAGCAGCCCCGGGACAGGGGGAGAGACCCAGTACTTC. The V gene is TRBV4-3, the J gene TRBJ2-5, with 11 bases fitting TRBD1. Germline V lookup: CDR1 LGHNA, CDR2 YSLEER. J gave up 4 bases and V 4 bases, and 2 bases lay outside the gene matches. This CDR3 is built from 14 residues.

The genes are TRBV15 and TRBJ2-1, with TRBD2 identical over 7 bases. This CDR3 region has 16 residues. The V gene end was trimmed by 1 base and the J gene end by 6 bases; junction bases not matched to a gene: 9. The germline CDR1 and CDR2 sequences are LNHNV and YYDKDF (reference sequence). CDR3 nucleotide sequence: TGTGCCACCAGCAGAGGAAATAGCGGGCGTAGCAATGAGCAGTTCTTC. It is translated as CATSRGNSGRSNEQFF.

V usage is TRBV7-2 and J usage is TRBJ1-2; 7 bases match TRBD1. The CDR3 is made up of 16 amino acids. V lost 5 bases and J lost 3; bases outside the gene matches: 12. Germline CDR1 and CDR2: SGHTA and FQGNSA. The CDR3 coding sequence is TGTGCCAGCAGCAGTAGTCGGGCAGGGGGACACTATGGCTACACCTTC. It is translated as CASSSSRAGGHYGYTF.

This clone was counted only a few times. The chain couples TRBV6-1 to TRBJ2-5; the match to TRBD2 covers 8 bases. V trimming: 7 bases; J trimming: 2 bases; junction bases outside the gene matches: 9. The CDR3 contains 15 residues. Germline lookup yields CDR1 MNHNS and CDR2 SASEGT. The chain's CDR3 is CASNTGGGVQETQYF. CDR3 DNA sequence: TGTGCCAGCAACACGGGAGGGGGGGTTCAAGAGACCCAGTACTTC.

V usage is TRBV19 and J usage is TRBJ1-1; weak D call: TRBD1 (6 bases). V was cut by 6 bases and J by 0 bases, with 11 bases left in between. The CDR3 covers 14 residues. Germline lookup yields CDR1 LNHDA and CDR2 SQIVND (reference sequence). Here the CDR3 DNA reads TGTGCCAGTAGCAGCCAGGGGATGAACACTGAAGCTTTCTTT. Residues: CASSSQGMNTEAFF.

The rearrangement links TRBV7-9 to TRBJ1-5, with 9 bases identical to TRBD1. The length of the CDR3 is 17 residues. Trimming at V came to 8 bases and at J to 6 bases, leaving 17 bases not matched to a gene. Per the germline V gene, CDR1 is SEHNR and CDR2 is FQNEAQ (reference sequence). The CDR3 sequence is CASRDGSGTGNFQPQHF. CDR3 coding DNA: TGTGCCAGCCGGGACGGTTCCGGGACAGGGAATTTTCAGCCCCAGCATTTT.

This clone was seen once. This chain joins TRBV6-4 and TRBJ2-1, with TRBD2 matching 10 bases. The germline gives CDR1 MRHNA, CDR2 SNTAGT. CDR3 size: 15 residues. V shed 4 bases, J shed 2 bases, and the junction held 2 bases outside the gene matches. In DNA, the CDR3 is TGTGCCAGCAGTGGAACTAGCGGGGCCTACAATGAGCAGTTCTTC. This gives the protein CASSGTSGAYNEQFF.

The chain links TRBV6-1 to TRBJ1-2, with TRBD1 identical over 8 bases. This CDR3 is built from 16 residues. V was pared by 3 bases and J by 0 bases, with 6 bases of the junction left unmatched. The germline V gene encodes CDR1 MNHNS and CDR2 SASEGT. CDR3 DNA sequence: TGTGCCAGCAGTGACACAGGGGGACCGACTAACTATGGCTACACCTTC. Protein product: CASSDTGGPTNYGYTF.

The rearrangement joins TRBV7-9 to TRBJ1-1; D possibly corresponds to TRBD1 (5 bases). V lost 5 bases to trimming and J lost 0 bases, with 7 bases between them. Germline assignment: CDR1 SEHNR and CDR2 FQNEAQ (reference sequence). The CDR3 is 13 residues long. DNA of the CDR3: TGTGCCAGCAGCCACAGGTTGAACACTGAAGCTTTCTTT. Encoded protein: CASSHRLNTEAFF.

V is TRBV29-1 and J is TRBJ1-1, with D perhaps TRBD1 (6 bases). The CDR3 runs to 15 residues. Trimming took off 4 bases at V and 1 base at J, with 16 bases between the two ends. CDR1 SQVTM and CDR2 ANQGSEA come from the germline V gene. CDR3 residues: CSVVGRGEWNTEAFF. CDR3 sequence (DNA): TGCAGCGTTGTAGGGAGGGGGGAATGGAACACTGAAGCTTTCTTT.

The V call is TRBV5-1, the J call TRBJ2-3; tentatively, D is TRBD1 (5 bases). V was clipped by 1 base and J by 2 bases, with 8 bases between them. The length of the CDR3 is 14 residues. Germline CDR1 reads SGHRS; CDR2 reads YFSETQ. CDR3 residues: CASSLQGPTDTQYF. CDR3 DNA sequence: TGCGCCAGCAGCTTGCAGGGTCCCACAGATACGCAGTATTTT.

V is TRBV5-8 and J is TRBJ1-3; possibly TRBD1 for D (6 bases). In germline, CDR1 is SGHTS, CDR2 YDEGEE. Trimming shortened V by 5 bases and J by 2 bases, and 14 bases separated the two germline ends. The CDR3 is 15 amino acids. In DNA form, the CDR3 reads TGTGCCAGCAGGAAAACAGGGAGCCCTGGAAACACCATATATTTT. Its translation is CASRKTGSPGNTIYF.

The chain combines TRBV12-2 with TRBJ2-7; the table's D gene call, TRBD2, was not cross checked with the DNA. TRBV12-2 is shown as a pseudogene. The CDR3 spans 14 residues. The CDR3: CASRRGSKVYEQYF. The DNA for the CDR3 is TGTGCAAGTCGCCGCGGGAGCAAGGTCTACGAGCAGTACTTC.